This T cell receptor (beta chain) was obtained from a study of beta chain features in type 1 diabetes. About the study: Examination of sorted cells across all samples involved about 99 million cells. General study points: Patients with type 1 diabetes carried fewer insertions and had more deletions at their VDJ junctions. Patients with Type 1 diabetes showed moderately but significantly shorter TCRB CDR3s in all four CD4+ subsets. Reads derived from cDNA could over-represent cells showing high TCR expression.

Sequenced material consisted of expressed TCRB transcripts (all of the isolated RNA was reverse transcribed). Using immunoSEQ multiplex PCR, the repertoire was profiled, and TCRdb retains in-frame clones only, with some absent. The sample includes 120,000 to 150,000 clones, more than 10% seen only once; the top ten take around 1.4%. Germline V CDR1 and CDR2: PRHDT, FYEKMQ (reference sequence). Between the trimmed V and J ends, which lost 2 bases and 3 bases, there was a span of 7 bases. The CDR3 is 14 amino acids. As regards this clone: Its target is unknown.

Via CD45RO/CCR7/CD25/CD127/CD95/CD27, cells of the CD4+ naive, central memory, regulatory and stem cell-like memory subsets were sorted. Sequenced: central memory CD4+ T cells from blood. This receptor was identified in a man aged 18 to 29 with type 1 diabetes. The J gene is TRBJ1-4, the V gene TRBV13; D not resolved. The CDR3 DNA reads TGTGCCAGCAGCTTAAAGCAGCCTAATGAAAAACTGTTTTTT. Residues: CASSLKQPNEKLFF.